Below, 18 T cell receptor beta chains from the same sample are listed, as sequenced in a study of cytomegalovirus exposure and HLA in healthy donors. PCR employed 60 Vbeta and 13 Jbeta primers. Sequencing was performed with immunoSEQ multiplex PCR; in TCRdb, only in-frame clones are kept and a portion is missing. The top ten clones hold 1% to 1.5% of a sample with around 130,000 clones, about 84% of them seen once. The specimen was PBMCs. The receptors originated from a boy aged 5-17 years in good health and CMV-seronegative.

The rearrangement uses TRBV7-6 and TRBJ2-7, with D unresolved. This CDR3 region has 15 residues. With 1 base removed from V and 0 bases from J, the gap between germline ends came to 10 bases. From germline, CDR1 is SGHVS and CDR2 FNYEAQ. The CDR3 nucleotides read TGTGCCAGCAGCTTAGATCCTCAGGCCTCCTACGAGCAGTACTTC. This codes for CASSLDPQASYEQYF.

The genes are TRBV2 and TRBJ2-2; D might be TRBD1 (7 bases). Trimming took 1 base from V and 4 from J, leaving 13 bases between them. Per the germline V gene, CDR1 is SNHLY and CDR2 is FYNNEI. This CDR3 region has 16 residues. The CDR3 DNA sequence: TGTGCCAGCAGTGAAGTAGCAGGGGGGAGCACCGGGGAGCTGTTTTTT. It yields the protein CASSEVAGGSTGELFF.

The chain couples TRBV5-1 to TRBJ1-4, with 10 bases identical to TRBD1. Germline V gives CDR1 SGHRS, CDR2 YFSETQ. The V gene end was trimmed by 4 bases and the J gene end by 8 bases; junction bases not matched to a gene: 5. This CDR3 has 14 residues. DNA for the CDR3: TGCGCCAGCAGCACCGGGACAGGGGTCGAAAAACTGTTTTTT. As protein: CASSTGTGVEKLFF.

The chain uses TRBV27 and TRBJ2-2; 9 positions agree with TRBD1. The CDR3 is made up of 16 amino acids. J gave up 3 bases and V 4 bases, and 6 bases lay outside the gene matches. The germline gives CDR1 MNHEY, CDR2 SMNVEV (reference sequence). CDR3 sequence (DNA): TGTGCCAGCAGTTCCCTGGACAGGGGCTACACCGGGGAGCTGTTTTTT. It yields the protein CASSSLDRGYTGELFF.

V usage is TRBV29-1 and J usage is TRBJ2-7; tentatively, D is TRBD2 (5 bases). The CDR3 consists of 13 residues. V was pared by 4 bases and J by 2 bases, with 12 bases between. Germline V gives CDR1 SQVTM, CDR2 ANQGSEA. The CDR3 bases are TGCAGCGTTGTTCACAGAGGGACCTACGAGCAGTACTTC. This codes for CSVVHRGTYEQYF.

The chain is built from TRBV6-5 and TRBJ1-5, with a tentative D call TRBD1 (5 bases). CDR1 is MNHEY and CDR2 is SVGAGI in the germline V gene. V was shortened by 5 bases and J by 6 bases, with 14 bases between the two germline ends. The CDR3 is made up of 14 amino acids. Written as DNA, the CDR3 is TGTGCCAGCAGTCCTTTGACAGCTACTCAGCCCCAGCATTTT. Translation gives CASSPLTATQPQHF.

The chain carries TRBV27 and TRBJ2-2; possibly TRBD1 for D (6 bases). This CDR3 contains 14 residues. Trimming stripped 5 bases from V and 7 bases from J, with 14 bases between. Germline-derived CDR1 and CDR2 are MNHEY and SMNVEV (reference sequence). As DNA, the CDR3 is TGTGCCAGCAGTCCACAGGGTATGGGCGGGGAGCTGTTTTTT. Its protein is CASSPQGMGGELFF.

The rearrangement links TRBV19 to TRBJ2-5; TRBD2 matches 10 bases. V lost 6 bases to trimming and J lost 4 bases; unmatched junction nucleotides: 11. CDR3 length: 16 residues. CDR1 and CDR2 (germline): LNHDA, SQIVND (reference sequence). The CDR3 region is CASRQLGLAGAETQYF. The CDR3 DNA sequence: TGTGCCAGTAGACAATTAGGGCTAGCGGGAGCAGAGACCCAGTACTTC.

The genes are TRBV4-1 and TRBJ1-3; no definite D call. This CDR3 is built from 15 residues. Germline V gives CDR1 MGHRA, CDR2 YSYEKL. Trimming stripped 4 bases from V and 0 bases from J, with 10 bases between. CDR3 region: CASSPGPSSGNTIYF. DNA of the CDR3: TGCGCCAGCAGCCCCGGCCCTAGCTCTGGAAACACCATATATTTT.

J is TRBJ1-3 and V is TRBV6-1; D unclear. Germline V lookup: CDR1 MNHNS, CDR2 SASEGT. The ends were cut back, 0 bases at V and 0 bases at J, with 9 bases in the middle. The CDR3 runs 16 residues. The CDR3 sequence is CASSEAGLSSGNTIYF. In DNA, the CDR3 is TGTGCCAGCAGTGAAGCGGGCCTGAGCTCTGGAAACACCATATATTTT.

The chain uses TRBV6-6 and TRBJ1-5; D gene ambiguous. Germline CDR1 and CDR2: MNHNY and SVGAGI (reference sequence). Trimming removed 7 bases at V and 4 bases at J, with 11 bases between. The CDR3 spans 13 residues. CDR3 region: CASTLSGNQPQHF. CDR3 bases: TGTGCCAGCACCCTATCGGGGAATCAGCCCCAGCATTTT.

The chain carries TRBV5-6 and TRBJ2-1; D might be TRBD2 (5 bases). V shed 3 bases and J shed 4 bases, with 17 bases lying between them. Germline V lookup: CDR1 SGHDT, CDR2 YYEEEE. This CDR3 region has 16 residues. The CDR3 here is CASSSVPGRGYNEQFF. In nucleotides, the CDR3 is TGTGCCAGCAGCTCCGTCCCGGGTCGAGGGTACAATGAGCAGTTCTTC.

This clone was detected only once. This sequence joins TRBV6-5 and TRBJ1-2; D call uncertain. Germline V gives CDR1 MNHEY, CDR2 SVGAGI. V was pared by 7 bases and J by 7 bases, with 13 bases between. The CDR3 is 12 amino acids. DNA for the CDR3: TGTGCCAGCACCCAAGGGAGGACTGGCTACACCTTC. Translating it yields CASTQGRTGYTF.

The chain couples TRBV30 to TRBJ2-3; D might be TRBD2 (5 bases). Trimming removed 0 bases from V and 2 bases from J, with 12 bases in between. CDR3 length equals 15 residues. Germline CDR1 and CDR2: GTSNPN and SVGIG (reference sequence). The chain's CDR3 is CAWSVLVGSTDTQYF. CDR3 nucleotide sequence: TGTGCCTGGAGTGTACTAGTGGGTTCCACAGATACGCAGTATTTT.

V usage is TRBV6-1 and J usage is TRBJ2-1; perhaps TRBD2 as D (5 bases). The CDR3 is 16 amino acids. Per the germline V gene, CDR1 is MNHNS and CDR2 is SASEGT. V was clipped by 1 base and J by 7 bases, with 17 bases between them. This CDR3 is CASSEEPELGVNEQFF. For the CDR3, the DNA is TGTGCCAGCAGTGAAGAACCCGAACTAGGCGTGAATGAGCAGTTCTTC.

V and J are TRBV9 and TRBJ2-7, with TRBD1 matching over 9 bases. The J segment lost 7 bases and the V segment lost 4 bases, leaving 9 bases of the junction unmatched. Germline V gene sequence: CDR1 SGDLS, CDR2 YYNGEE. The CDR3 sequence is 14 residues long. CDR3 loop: CASSLQGASGEQYF. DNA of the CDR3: TGTGCCAGCAGCTTACAGGGGGCTTCGGGAGAGCAGTACTTC.

This CDR3 reads CAISVDREETQYF. The CDR3, as DNA: TGTGCCATCAGTGTCGACAGGGAGGAGACCCAGTACTTC. The chain employs TRBV10-3 and TRBJ2-5; 7 bases are shared with TRBD1. The V gene's germline CDR1 is ENHRY and CDR2 SYGVKD. The CDR3 consists of 13 residues. Trimming at V came to 4 bases and at J to 5 bases, leaving 4 bases not matched to a gene.

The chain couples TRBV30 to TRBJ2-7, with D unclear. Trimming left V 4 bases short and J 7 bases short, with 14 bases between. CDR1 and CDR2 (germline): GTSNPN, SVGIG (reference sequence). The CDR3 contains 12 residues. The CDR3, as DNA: TGTGCCTGGAACGTACGAGGTGGGGAGCAGTACTTC. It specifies CAWNVRGGEQYF. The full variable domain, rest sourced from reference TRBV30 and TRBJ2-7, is SQTIHQWPATLVQPVGSPLSLECTVEGTSNPNLYWYRQAAGRGLQLLFYSVGIGQISSEVPQNLSASRPQDRQFILSSKKLLLSDSGFYLCAWNVRGGEQYFGPGTRLTVT.